The T cell receptor beta chain described here comes from a study of blood T cell repertoires in COVID-19. Across the study: The cDNA or gDNA used as material had been derived from T cells, B-cell-depleted T cells, or PBMCs.

This CDR3 is built from 14 residues. The V gene's germline CDR1 is MNHEY and CDR2 SVGAGI. V was cut by 6 bases and J by 3 bases, with 12 bases left in between. TCRdb's table, derived via immunoSEQ multiplex PCR, lists solely in-frame clones and lacks some. The sample shows about 25,000 clones, around 85% of them seen only once. The chain combines TRBV6-5 with TRBJ1-5; weak D call: TRBD1 (6 bases). The sequence was obtained from an elderly woman with acute or convalescent COVID-19. The sample comprised peripheral blood. CDR3 residues: CASRSGDNNQPQHF. The DNA of the CDR3 is TGTGCCAGCAGATCAGGGGACAACAATCAGCCCCAGCATTTT.